The 21 T cell receptor beta chains reported below all come from one sample, sequenced in a study of vaccination effects on CD4 cells after COVID-19. The ViraFEST assay expanded antigen-specific CD4+ T cells with viral peptide pools before sequencing. With roughly 10 days of culture completed, CD4+ T cells were isolated. As their vaccination, participants received two doses of either BNT162b2 or mRNA-1273. Sequencing used immunoSEQ multiplex PCR; TCRdb keeps in-frame clones, though not all of them. The data hold around 25,000 clones, with around four fifths observed a single time. Antigens for these TCRs are unknown. This material consisted of CD4+ T cells from PBMCs cultured with HCoV-NL63 spike peptides, taken after COVID-19 vaccination. All receptors derive from a human donor who received a COVID-19 vaccine. Some clones in this sample may be carry-over from other donors' samples.

The chain carries TRBV5-1 and TRBJ2-1; a weak D match, TRBD1 (6 bases). The V gene lost 2 bases and the J gene lost 6 bases, with 9 bases spanning the gap. CDR1 SGHRS and CDR2 YFSETQ come from the germline V gene. The CDR3 spans 13 residues. DNA for the CDR3: TGCGCCAGCAGCTTCACAGGGAGCAATGAGCAGTTCTTC. This translates into CASSFTGSNEQFF.

The chain uses TRBV5-4 and TRBJ1-4; 9 bases line up with TRBD1. Per germline, CDR1 SGHNT and CDR2 YYREEE (reference sequence). The trim removed 4 bases at V and 8 bases at J, leaving 12 bases unmatched. This CDR3 is built from 16 residues. The CDR3, as DNA: TGTGCCAGCAGCGCCGGGACAGGGAAGGATGGCGAAAAACTGTTTTTT. Its protein is CASSAGTGKDGEKLFF.

The chain recombines TRBV2 with TRBJ1-2; D is undetermined. Germline V gene lookup returns CDR1 SNHLY and CDR2 FYNNEI. Trimming cost V 4 bases and J 4 bases, with 10 bases left between them. The CDR3 spans 13 residues. CDR3 bases: TGTGCCAGCAGTGGCGTGGCCTCCTATGGCTACACCTTC. Translating it yields CASSGVASYGYTF.

The chain uses TRBV7-9 and TRBJ2-5; 8 bases agree with TRBD1. V was pared by 5 bases and J by 3 bases, with 5 bases of the junction left unmatched. The germline V gene encodes CDR1 SEHNR and CDR2 FQNEAQ (reference sequence). The CDR3 totals 14 residues. DNA for the CDR3: TGTGCCAGCAGCGGCGGGACAGGCGAAGAGACCCAGTACTTC. Amino acids: CASSGGTGEETQYF.

The count of this clone is one. V gene TRBV10-2 combines with J gene TRBJ2-5; D might be TRBD2 (5 bases). CDR1 and CDR2 from the germline V gene are WSHSY and SAAADI. V was pared by 7 bases and J by 0 bases, with 15 bases between. The CDR3 loop spans 15 amino acids. The CDR3: CASIRFGEHQETQYF. The CDR3 DNA reads TGCGCCAGCATCCGTTTCGGGGAACACCAAGAGACCCAGTACTTC.

The chain carries TRBV6-2 or TRBV6-3 and TRBJ1-1; 7 nucleotides align to TRBD1. The J segment lost 1 base and the V segment lost 6 bases, leaving 8 bases of the junction unmatched. CDR3 length equals 15 residues. CDR1 is MNHEY and CDR2 is SVGEGT in the germline V gene. CDR3 sequence (DNA): TGTGCCAGCAGCTTGTACGGACAGGAGAACACTGAAGCTTTCTTT. Amino acid sequence: CASSLYGQENTEAFF.

The gene calls are TRBV6-6 and TRBJ1-4, with 9 bases identical to TRBD1. J lost 6 bases, V lost 6 bases, and 8 bases had no gene match. The CDR3 runs to 15 residues. Germline loops: CDR1 MNHNY, CDR2 SVGAGI (reference sequence). As DNA, the CDR3 is TGTGCCAGCAGGCCCCCACGACAGGGGGATGAAAAACTGTTTTTT. Residues: CASRPPRQGDEKLFF.

The chain combines TRBV6-5 with TRBJ1-6, with TRBD1 identical over 7 bases. V was pared by 4 bases and J by 5 bases, with 2 bases of the junction left unmatched. Germline-derived CDR1 and CDR2 are MNHEY and SVGAGI. There are 14 residues in the CDR3. CDR3 sequence: CASSSTGNNSPLHF. In DNA, the CDR3 is TGTGCCAGCAGTTCGACAGGGAATAATTCACCCCTCCACTTT.

The chain has TRBV6-2 or TRBV6-3 and TRBJ2-3; 11 positions match TRBD2. V was clipped by 5 bases and J by 0 bases; unmatched bases: 7. Germline V gives CDR1 MNHEY, CDR2 SVGEGT. The CDR3 length is 17 residues. The CDR3 is CASSRGLAGTSTDTQYF. CDR3 nucleotides: TGTGCCAGCAGTCGCGGACTAGCGGGTACTAGCACAGATACGCAGTATTTT.

The V gene is TRBV7-2, the J gene TRBJ1-4; D is possibly TRBD1 (5 bases). V gave up 3 bases and J gave up 7 bases, with 15 bases separating them. CDR1 and CDR2 (germline): SGHTA, FQGNSA. The CDR3 totals 15 residues. The CDR3 spells CASSFDSKRFEKLFF. DNA for the CDR3: TGTGCCAGCAGCTTTGACAGCAAACGTTTTGAAAAACTGTTTTTT.

The CDR3 spells CATSRGLGNTIYF. Here the CDR3 DNA reads TGTGCCACCAGCAGAGGCCTTGGAAACACCATATATTTT. The chain carries TRBV15 and TRBJ1-3; D is unclear. The length of the CDR3 is 13 residues. V gave up 1 base and J gave up 3 bases, with 4 bases separating them. Per germline, CDR1 LNHNV and CDR2 YYDKDF (reference sequence).

This clone was counted a few times. CDR3 in DNA: TGTGCCAGAAGCATAGGACAGGGCAGTAACACTGAAGCTTTCTTT. The encoded protein is CARSIGQGSNTEAFF. The rearrangement links TRBV5-3 to TRBJ1-1; 8 positions agree with TRBD1. TRBV5-3 is assigned to the ORF class and has an uncertain function. This CDR3 has 15 residues. The V segment lost 4 bases and the J segment 2 bases; nucleotides outside the gene matches: 7.

The V call is TRBV6-2 or TRBV6-3, the J call TRBJ2-5, with 10 bases identical to TRBD1. Germline V gene lookup returns CDR1 MNHEY and CDR2 SVGEGT. V lost 5 bases and J lost 5; bases outside the gene matches: 5. The CDR3 covers 14 residues. Here the CDR3 reads CASSPGTGEETQYF. The CDR3 DNA follows: TGTGCCAGCAGTCCCGGGACAGGGGAGGAGACCCAGTACTTC.

J is TRBJ2-5 and V is TRBV28, with D possibly being TRBD1 (6 bases). The CDR3 is made up of 14 amino acids. The germline gives CDR1 MDHEN, CDR2 SYDVKM. V lost 6 bases to trimming and J lost 4 bases, with 15 bases between them. In nucleotides, the CDR3 is TGTGCCAGCAGCCCTCCAGGGGCAGTAGAGACCCAGTACTTC. Its protein product is CASSPPGAVETQYF.

This chain connects TRBV25-1 to TRBJ2-5; 8 bases agree with TRBD1. This CDR3 has 14 amino acids. V dropped 3 bases and J dropped 5; count of bases not matched to a gene: 5. The germline V gene encodes CDR1 MGHDK and CDR2 SYGVNS. The CDR3 spells CASSDTTGVETQYF. DNA of the CDR3: TGTGCCAGCAGTGACACGACAGGGGTGGAGACCCAGTACTTC.

V is TRBV5-5 and J is TRBJ2-1; D could derive from TRBD1 or TRBD2 (5 bases each). Trimming cost V 3 bases and J 0 bases, with 10 bases left between them. From germline, CDR1 is SGHKS and CDR2 YYEKEE (reference sequence). The CDR3 totals 15 residues. This CDR3 reads CASSWDVSSYNEQFF. For the CDR3, the DNA is TGTGCCAGCAGCTGGGACGTAAGCTCCTACAATGAGCAGTTCTTC.

The genes are TRBV6-7 and TRBJ2-1; D perhaps matches TRBD1 (6 bases). TRBV6-7 has ORF status, its function being uncertain. V shed 0 bases and J shed 5 bases, with 14 bases lying between them. This CDR3 contains 16 residues. The CDR3 region has the DNA TGTGCCAGCAGTTACTCGTCCCAGGGGAAGGACAATGAGCAGTTCTTC. Translating gives CASSYSSQGKDNEQFF.

V gene TRBV20-1 combines with J gene TRBJ2-5; D gene ambiguous. Germline V gives CDR1 DFQATT, CDR2 SNEGSKA (reference sequence). This CDR3 region has 10 residues. Trimming took 3 bases from V and 7 from J, leaving 6 bases between them. In nucleotides, the CDR3 is TGCAGTGCTAGTAGGACGACCCAGTACTTC. This translates into CSASRTTQYF.

The chain joins TRBV2 to TRBJ2-5, with D perhaps matching TRBD1 (5 bases). V gave up 8 bases and J gave up 1 base, with 14 bases separating them. CDR3 length equals 14 residues. Germline CDR1 reads SNHLY; CDR2 reads FYNNEI. This chain's CDR3 is CASSRTPPQETQYF. The CDR3, as DNA: TGTGCCAGCTCCAGGACACCTCCCCAAGAGACCCAGTACTTC.

The chain has TRBV6-4 and TRBJ1-1, with no clear D. Germline loops: CDR1 MRHNA, CDR2 SNTAGT. This CDR3 has 17 residues. V lost 10 bases, J lost 0 bases, and 24 bases lay in between. Written as DNA, the CDR3 is TGTGCCACCCCGATTTGTGGCGCTATACTCATGAACACTGAAGCTTTCTTT. Its protein is CATPICGAILMNTEAFF.

V usage is TRBV30 and J usage is TRBJ1-4; 7 bases are a match to TRBD1. CDR3 length equals 13 residues. The V gene end was trimmed by 2 bases and the J gene end by 6 bases; junction bases not matched to a gene: 3. In germline, CDR1 is GTSNPN, CDR2 SVGIG (reference sequence). DNA of the CDR3: TGTGCCTGGAGTCTTGGGACAGATGAAAAACTGTTTTTT. Encoded protein: CAWSLGTDEKLFF.